The 5 T cell receptor beta chains below come from one sample, sequenced in a study of cytomegalovirus exposure and HLA in healthy donors. Amplification used 60 Vbeta primers and 13 Jbeta primers. Using immunoSEQ multiplex PCR, the repertoire was profiled, and TCRdb retains in-frame clones only, with some absent. Of some 130,000 clones detected, 79% appear once; the ten largest clones hold about 2%. Source material: PBMCs. The receptors derive from a man between 18 and 35 years old in good health and CMV-seronegative.

The CDR3 coding sequence is TGTGCCAGCAGCCCCCATGTAGCGGGATATGATACGCAGTATTTT. Translated: CASSPHVAGYDTQYF. The chain recombines TRBV7-9 with TRBJ2-3, with TRBD2 matching over 8 bases. CDR3 length: 15 amino acids. Per the germline V gene, CDR1 is SEHNR and CDR2 is FQNEAQ (reference sequence). Trimming cost V 5 bases and J 6 bases; bases outside gene matches: 10.

Remarks on this clone: Compared with germline, one end of the junction differs, possibly owing to a read error. The chain joins TRBV5-1 to TRBJ1-2; 8 bases map to TRBD1. This CDR3 comprises 12 residues. Germline CDR1 SGHRS, CDR2 YFSETQ. The CDR3 DNA sequence: TGCGCCAGCAGCTTGGGACAGGGGACATCAGACTTC. This encodes CASSLGQGTSDF.

On this clone itself: This same CDR3 is encoded by further DNA sequences in the sample. The gene calls are TRBV18 and TRBJ1-1; D unclear. In germline, CDR1 is KGHSH, CDR2 LQKENI. This CDR3 spans 14 amino acids. Trimming took 0 bases from V and 1 from J, leaving 6 bases between them. The CDR3 region is CASSPPGGNTEAFF. Written as DNA, the CDR3 is TGTGCCAGCTCACCACCGGGAGGGAACACTGAAGCTTTCTTT. Full variable domain (outside the CDR3, taken from reference TRBV18 and TRBJ1-1): NAGVMQNPRHLVRRRGQEARLRCSPMKGHSHVYWYRQLPEEGLKFMVYLQKENIIDESGMPKERFSAEFPKEGPSILRIQQVVRGDSAAYFCASSPPGGNTEAFFGQGTRLTVV.

J is TRBJ2-1 and V is TRBV7-6, with 7 bases lining up with TRBD2. Germline V gene data show CDR1 as SGHVS and CDR2 as FNYEAQ. The CDR3 has 15 amino acids. V shed 0 bases, J shed 10 bases, and the junction held 9 bases outside the gene matches. DNA of the CDR3: TGTGCCAGCAGCTTAGCGTCGACTAGCTCCAACGAGCAGTTCTTC. It encodes CASSLASTSSNEQFF.

This rearrangement joins TRBV19 to TRBJ2-7, with TRBD1 matching 11 bases. CDR3 length equals 16 residues. The V segment lost 6 bases and the J segment 3 bases; nucleotides outside the gene matches: 10. Per the germline V gene, CDR1 is LNHDA and CDR2 is SQIVND (reference sequence). The CDR3 nucleotides are TGTGCCAGTAGCCCAAGCTGGGGACAGGGGGGCTACGAGCAGTACTTC. This sequence encodes CASSPSWGQGGYEQYF.